This TCR beta chain was captured in a study of beta chain features in type 1 diabetes. Study-wide results and limits: PCR might preferentially amplify shorter templates, equally in patients and controls.

Via the markers CD45RO/CCR7/CD25/CD127/CD95/CD27, stem cell-like memory, regulatory, central memory and naive CD4+ cells were sorted. This CDR3 has 13 amino acids. Germline V gene sequence: CDR1 SGHNT, CDR2 YYREEE (reference sequence). V lost 4 bases and J lost 3; bases outside the gene matches: 2. This clone was seen more than once but under ten times. The target antigen is unknown. Expressed TCRB transcripts were sequenced because the isolated RNA had all been reverse transcribed beforehand. Measured with immunoSEQ multiplex PCR; TCRdb has only the in-frame clones, and not every one. The data hold hundreds of thousands of clones, with roughly 13% observed a single time.

This clonotype was sampled from a man aged 18 to 29 in good health. Sequenced material: naive CD4+ T cells from blood. The chain uses TRBV5-4 and TRBJ2-7; 9 positions match TRBD1. CDR3 sequence reads: CASSQTGGYEQYF. DNA of the CDR3: TGTGCCAGCAGCCAGACAGGGGGCTACGAGCAGTACTTC. Drawing the rest from reference TRBV5-4 and TRBJ2-7, the complete variable domain is ETGVTQSPTHLIKTRGQQVTLRCSSQSGHNTVSWYQQALGQGPQFIFQYYREEENGRGNFPPRFSGLQFPNYSSELNVNALELDDSALYLCASSQTGGYEQYFGPGTRLTVT.